The 25 T cell receptor beta chains below come from one sample, sequenced in a study of T cell repertoires in cytomegalovirus infection. A single record per CDR3 protein comes from TCRdb applying MiXCR to the reads. The table lists about 310,000 distinct CDR3 sequences, roughly a tenth of them singletons. The sequenced sample was PBMCs. All receptors come from a human donor in good health (CMV status not recorded). Some clones in this sample may be carry-over from other donors' samples.

In this sample, this clonotype turned up many times. The chain has TRBV7-2 and TRBJ2-6; D uncertain. Trimming took off 7 bases at V and 0 bases at J, with 16 bases between the two ends. The germline gives CDR1 SGHTA, CDR2 FQGNSA. The CDR3 has 17 amino acids. CDR3 DNA: TGTGCCAGCACACAGACGGCTACCTTCTCTGGGGCCAACGTCCTGACTTTC. This codes for CASTQTATFSGANVLTF. The whole variable domain, remainder taken from reference TRBV7-2 and TRBJ2-6, is GAGVSQSPSNKVTEKGKDVELRCDPISGHTALYWYRQSLGQGLEFLIYFQGNSAPDKSGLPSDRFSAERTGGSVSTLTIQRTQQEDSAVYLCASTQTATFSGANVLTFGAGSRLTVL.

V is TRBV10-3 and J is TRBJ2-2, with D perhaps TRBD1 (5 bases). The CDR3 loop spans 15 amino acids. The germline V gene encodes CDR1 ENHRY and CDR2 SYGVKD. V lost 0 bases and J 6 bases, leaving 11 bases between the germline ends. CDR3 bases: TGTGCCATCAGTGAGTCCACAGGACGAGCCGGGGAGCTGTTTTTT. This encodes CAISESTGRAGELFF.

This clonotype occurred many times. The V and J genes are TRBV6-2 or TRBV6-3 and TRBJ2-7, with TRBD2 matching 7 bases. Trimming at V came to 2 bases and at J to 4 bases, leaving 5 bases not matched to a gene. CDR3 size: 14 residues. Germline CDR1 and CDR2: MNHEY and SVGEGT. The CDR3 loop is CASSYGGGSYEQYV. The CDR3 DNA sequence: TGTGCCAGCAGTTACGGCGGGGGATCGTACGAGCAGTACGTC.

On this clonotype: This could be a read error, since a much larger clone is one nucleotide away. The chain joins TRBV20-1 to TRBJ1-6; 9 positions agree with TRBD1. V dropped 6 bases and J dropped 2; count of bases not matched to a gene: 5. Germline values: CDR1 DFQATT, CDR2 SNEGSKA (reference sequence). This CDR3 region has 15 residues. The CDR3 DNA follows: TGCAGTGCCCGGGACAGGGTGCCCTATAATTCACCCCTCCACTTT. It translates to CSARDRVPYNSPLHF.

This clonotype was seen only a few times. The rearrangement links TRBV12-3 or TRBV12-4 to TRBJ1-3; D remains ambiguous. This CDR3 has 18 residues. V was pared by 1 base and J by 2 bases, with 18 bases between. CDR3 region: CASSLVVGSNLPGNTIYF. The CDR3 DNA reads as TGTGCCAGCAGTTTAGTCGTAGGGTCTAATCTTCCTGGAAACACCATATATTTT.

This clonotype was seen more than once but under ten times. This chain joins TRBV6-2 or TRBV6-3 and TRBJ1-2; TRBD1 might be the D (5 bases). Per the germline V gene, CDR1 is MNHEY and CDR2 is SVGEGT. This CDR3 has 14 residues. Between the trimmed V and J ends, which lost 4 bases and 4 bases, there was a span of 13 bases. The CDR3 spells CASSSAPGGYGYTF. In DNA form, the CDR3 reads TGTGCCAGCAGTTCGGCCCCGGGGGGCTATGGCTACACCTTC.

There are many counts of this clonotype. The V and J genes are TRBV28 and TRBJ2-3; D remains unclear. The V gene's germline CDR1 is MDHEN and CDR2 SYDVKM. With 6 bases removed from V and 3 bases from J, the gap between germline ends came to 10 bases. CDR3 length: 13 residues. The CDR3 reads CASSLVGTDTQYF. The CDR3 DNA reads TGTGCCAGCAGCTTAGTCGGGACAGATACGCAGTATTTT. Together with reference TRBV28 and TRBJ2-3, the CDR3 gives the full variable domain: DVKVTQSSRYLVKRTGEKVFLECVQDMDHENMFWYRQDPGLGLRLIYFSYDVKMKEKGDIPEGYSVSREKKERFSLILESASTNQTSMYLCASSLVGTDTQYFGPGTRLTVL.

Ten or more counts support this clonotype. J is TRBJ1-5 and V is TRBV11-2; D is perhaps TRBD1 (5 bases). CDR1 SGHAT and CDR2 FQNNGV come from the germline V gene. V lost 3 bases and J lost 5, with 8 bases in between. The CDR3 runs 13 residues. The CDR3 DNA sequence: TGTGCCAGCAGCTTTAGACAGTATCAGCCCCAGCATTTT. This codes for CASSFRQYQPQHF.

This chain connects TRBV20-1 to TRBJ2-7, with 9 bases fitting TRBD1. From germline, CDR1 is DFQATT and CDR2 SNEGSKA (reference sequence). Unmatched junction bases numbered 8, after V lost 4 bases and J lost 4 bases. The CDR3 totals 14 residues. CDR3 in DNA: TGCAGTGCTACCCGGACAGGGGCCGCTTACGAGCAGTACTTC. Its translation: CSATRTGAAYEQYF.

This clonotype was recorded at least ten times. This chain links TRBV7-3 with TRBJ2-1; unclear D gene. The germline gives CDR1 SGHTA, CDR2 FQGTGA. Trimming left V 2 bases short and J 9 bases short, with 17 bases between. The CDR3 runs 15 residues. Here the CDR3 DNA reads TGTGCCAGCAGCTTAGGGCAGTTGCACGGCGGTGAGCAGTTCTTC. It codes for CASSLGQLHGGEQFF.

V gene TRBV29-1 combines with J gene TRBJ2-7; D may be TRBD1 or TRBD2 (5 bases each). V was trimmed by 7 bases and J by 5 bases, leaving 21 bases between them. The CDR3 sequence is 14 residues long. Germline V gene sequence: CDR1 SQVTM, CDR2 ANQGSEA. CDR3 protein: CSAPQLGRGNEQYF. DNA for the CDR3: TGCAGCGCCCCCCAACTGGGACGGGGTAACGAGCAGTACTTC.

This clonotype appeared many times. CDR3 bases: TGCGCCAGCAGCTTGGCCTGGACCTACAATGAGCAGTTCTTC. This translates into CASSLAWTYNEQFF. The chain couples TRBV5-1 to TRBJ2-1; D remains ambiguous. Germline assignment: CDR1 SGHRS and CDR2 YFSETQ. The CDR3 is 14 residues long. V lost 0 bases to trimming and J lost 2 bases, with 6 bases between them.

V is TRBV5-6 and J is TRBJ2-5, with a tentative D call TRBD2 (5 bases). Germline CDR1 reads SGHDT; CDR2 reads YYEEEE. With 3 bases removed from V and 4 bases from J, the gap between germline ends came to 13 bases. This CDR3 has 14 amino acids. The CDR3 sequence: CASSSRGRGETQYF. DNA for the CDR3: TGTGCCAGCAGCTCACGAGGGCGCGGAGAGACCCAGTACTTC.

There are a few counts of this clonotype. The chain is built from TRBV2 and TRBJ1-1, with no clear D. CDR1 is SNHLY, CDR2 FYNNEI, per germline. The CDR3 sequence is 14 residues long. Between the trimmed V and J ends, which lost 2 bases and 1 base, there was a span of 8 bases. CDR3 bases: TGTGCCAGCAGTGAAAGTTTACAGAACACTGAAGCTTTCTTT. It translates to CASSESLQNTEAFF.

Only a few counts were recorded for this clonotype. This sequence joins TRBV19 and TRBJ1-3; D unclear. The length of the CDR3 is 13 residues. Trimming took 10 bases from V and 1 from J, leaving 11 bases between them. Germline V lookup: CDR1 LNHDA, CDR2 SQIVND (reference sequence). The CDR3 DNA follows: TGTGCCACTTCTCCTAGGTCTGGAAACACCATATATTTT. This encodes CATSPRSGNTIYF.

This clonotype occurred a few times. The chain uses TRBV28 and TRBJ2-1; weak D call: TRBD2 (6 bases). The CDR3 is 15 residues long. V was clipped by 5 bases and J by 6 bases, with 17 bases between them. Germline V lookup: CDR1 MDHEN, CDR2 SYDVKM. Written as DNA, the CDR3 is TGTGCCAGCAGTCTGCGCGGGGACTTTTTCAATGAGCAGTTCTTC. This gives the protein CASSLRGDFFNEQFF.

The chain links TRBV29-1 to TRBJ1-1; D might be TRBD1 (5 bases). The germline V gene has CDR1 SQVTM and CDR2 ANQGSEA. Trimming took off 3 bases at V and 4 bases at J, with 12 bases between the two ends. The CDR3 covers 13 residues. The CDR3 DNA sequence: TGCAGCGTTGAGGGGGGGGGTAGCACTGAAGCTTTCTTT. This sequence encodes CSVEGGGSTEAFF.

This clonotype occurred many times. The chain employs TRBV27 and TRBJ1-5; no definite D call. Between the trimmed V and J ends, which lost 2 bases and 4 bases, there was a span of 6 bases. The V gene's germline CDR1 is MNHEY and CDR2 SMNVEV (reference sequence). The length of the CDR3 is 13 residues. CDR3 residues: CASSLMGNQPQHF. The CDR3 DNA reads TGTGCCAGCAGTTTAATGGGAAATCAGCCCCAGCATTTT.

In its sample, this clonotype was seen a few times. The chain employs TRBV18 and TRBJ1-1; D is unclear. The CDR3 covers 13 residues. V was clipped by 7 bases and J by 0 bases, with 9 bases between them. The germline gives CDR1 KGHSH, CDR2 LQKENI. As DNA, the CDR3 is TGTGCCAGCTTCCCACTCATGAACACTGAAGCTTTCTTT. Translation gives CASFPLMNTEAFF.

The V call is TRBV12-3 or TRBV12-4, the J call TRBJ1-6; the match to TRBD1 covers 9 bases. With V trimmed by 2 bases and J by 7 bases, 3 bases remained unmatched. CDR3 size: 15 residues. The CDR3, as DNA: TGTGCCAGCAGTTTAAGCGGGACAGGGAATTCACCCCTCCACTTT. Its protein product is CASSLSGTGNSPLHF.

This clonotype has at least ten counts. J is TRBJ1-5 and V is TRBV28; 8 positions match TRBD1. Germline CDR1 and CDR2: MDHEN and SYDVKM. V lost 2 bases, J lost 7 bases, and 7 bases stayed unmatched. The CDR3 is 15 residues long. The CDR3 here is CASSLGGQGIQPQHF. The DNA of the CDR3 is TGTGCCAGCAGTTTAGGTGGACAGGGTATCCAGCCCCAGCATTTT.

Many counts were recorded for this clonotype. The V call is TRBV7-2, the J call TRBJ2-1; 7 nucleotides match TRBD1. This CDR3 spans 15 amino acids. The V gene end was trimmed by 5 bases and the J gene end by 12 bases; junction bases not matched to a gene: 16. Germline V gene data show CDR1 as SGHTA and CDR2 as FQGNSA. The CDR3 sequence is CASSPTGTVPVGQFF. CDR3 nucleotides: TGTGCCAGCAGCCCTACCGGGACAGTGCCTGTTGGGCAGTTCTTC.

This clonotype appeared a few times. The rearrangement joins TRBV14 to TRBJ2-7, with a weak D call TRBD1 (6 bases). This CDR3 is built from 15 residues. The germline V gene has CDR1 SGHDN and CDR2 FVKESK. V was cut by 5 bases and J by 2 bases, with 16 bases left in between. CDR3 DNA: TGTGCCAGCAGCTCAGGGGACGGACGAACCTACGAGCAGTACTTC. This encodes CASSSGDGRTYEQYF. The whole variable domain, filled in from reference TRBV14 and TRBJ2-7, reads EAGVTQFPSHSVIEKGQTVTLRCDPISGHDNLYWYRRVMGKEIKFLLHFVKESKQDESGMPNNRFLAERTGGTYSTLKVQPAELEDSGVYFCASSSGDGRTYEQYFGPGTRLTVT.

There are many counts of this clonotype. This chain uses TRBV20-1 with TRBJ2-1, with D possibly matching TRBD2 (7 bases). Germline CDR1 DFQATT, CDR2 SNEGSKA (reference sequence). V lost 2 bases and J lost 4, with 24 bases in between. The CDR3 is 18 residues long. CDR3 nucleotide sequence: TGCAGTGCTAGATCTCCCCTCGGCGGGGGCCCAGGGTACAATGAGCAGTTCTTC. Its protein product is CSARSPLGGGPGYNEQFF.

This chain joins TRBV20-1 and TRBJ2-3, with 7 bases identical to TRBD1. From germline, CDR1 is DFQATT and CDR2 SNEGSKA (reference sequence). This CDR3 region has 14 residues. The junction had 4 bases not matched to a gene; V was cut back by 1 base and J by 3 bases. The CDR3 region has the DNA TGCAGTGCTAGAGTCGAGGGGGCGACAGATACGCAGTATTTT. Its protein product is CSARVEGATDTQYF.